Listed below are T cell receptor beta chains from one sample, sequenced in a study of identical twins. TCRdb re-analysed the 5' RACE reads in MiXCR, keeping a single row per CDR3 protein. The data show about 920,000 distinct CDR3 sequences, with 9% to 15% seen just once and around 1.5% held by the top ten. These data also featured in a second study, about yellow fever vaccine responses in identical twins.

Material for sequencing was PBMCs. All receptors derive from a woman in her late teens or twenties in good health. The CDR3 runs from the conserved cysteine through the conserved F or W. Each record gives: clone size, J gene, D gene, V gene, CDR3 DNA, CDR3 protein. D genes are given only for firm matches. The listing skips clone size in some rows; elsewhere it reads once, few, many or a size class.

clone size: NA
J gene: TRBJ2-2
D gene: TRBD2
V gene: TRBV11-2
CDR3 DNA: TGTGCCAGCAGCTTAAAGGCTAGCGGGAGGACGGACACCGGGGAGCTGTTTTTT
CDR3 protein: CASSLKASGRTDTGELFF

clone size: few
J gene: TRBJ2-7
D gene: TRBD2
V gene: TRBV7-8
CDR3 DNA: TGTGCCAGCAGCTTAGTGTCTAGTCCTCGCGGGAGAAGCAACGAGCAGTACTTC
CDR3 protein: CASSLVSSPRGRSNEQYF

clone size: NA
J gene: TRBJ2-5
D gene: NA
V gene: TRBV12-3/TRBV12-4
CDR3 DNA: TGTGCCAGCAGCCCCTTAACGGTCCAAGAGACCCAGTACTTC
CDR3 protein: CASSPLTVQETQYF

clone size: NA
J gene: TRBJ2-3
D gene: NA
V gene: TRBV27
CDR3 DNA: TGTGCCAGCAACGTTATGGGAGGGGGGACAGATACGCAGTATTTT
CDR3 protein: CASNVMGGGTDTQYF

clone size: many
J gene: TRBJ1-5
D gene: NA
V gene: TRBV6-1
CDR3 DNA: TGTGCCAGCAGTGCCGTCGGACGGAGTTATAGCAATCAGCCCCAGCATTTT
CDR3 protein: CASSAVGRSYSNQPQHF

clone size: NA
J gene: TRBJ2-3
D gene: TRBD2
V gene: TRBV3-1
CDR3 DNA: TGTGCCAGCAGCCAAAGGGGACTAGCAACAGATACGCAGTATTTT
CDR3 protein: CASSQRGLATDTQYF

clone size: once
J gene: TRBJ2-5
D gene: NA
V gene: TRBV14
CDR3 DNA: TGTGCCAGCAGCCAAGGCCCTAGCGCCCTAGGGACCCAGTACTTC
CDR3 protein: CASSQGPSALGTQYF

clone size: NA
J gene: TRBJ1-1
D gene: TRBD1
V gene: TRBV6-1
CDR3 DNA: TGTGCCAGCAGTCGACAGGGGATAAACACTGAAGCTTTCTTT
CDR3 protein: CASSRQGINTEAFF

clone size: NA
J gene: TRBJ2-1
D gene: TRBD2
V gene: TRBV24-1
CDR3 DNA: TGTGCCACCAGTGACCGCCTGACTAGCGGGGGTTACAATGAGCAGTTCTTC
CDR3 protein: CATSDRLTSGGYNEQFF

clone size: many
J gene: TRBJ2-2
D gene: TRBD2
V gene: TRBV4-1
CDR3 DNA: TGCGCCAGCAGCCAAGTTCAGCGGGGGGTAGATTCCGGGGAGCTGTTTTTT
CDR3 protein: CASSQVQRGVDSGELFF